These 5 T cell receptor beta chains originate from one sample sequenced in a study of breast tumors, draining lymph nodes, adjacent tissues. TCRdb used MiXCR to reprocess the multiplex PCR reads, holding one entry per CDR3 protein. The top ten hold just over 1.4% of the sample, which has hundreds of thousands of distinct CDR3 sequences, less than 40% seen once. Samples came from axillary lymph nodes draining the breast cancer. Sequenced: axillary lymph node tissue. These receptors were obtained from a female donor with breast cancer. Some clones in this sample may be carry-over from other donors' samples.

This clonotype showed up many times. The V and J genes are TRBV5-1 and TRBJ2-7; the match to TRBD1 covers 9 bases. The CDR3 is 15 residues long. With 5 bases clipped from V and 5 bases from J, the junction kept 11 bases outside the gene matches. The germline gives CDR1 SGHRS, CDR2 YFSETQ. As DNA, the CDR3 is TGCGCCAGCAGTCGGTCCGGGACAGGGAGCAACGAGCAGTACTTC. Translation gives CASSRSGTGSNEQYF.

CDR3: CATGGPGQGTQYF. Written as DNA, the CDR3 is TGTGCCACCGGGGGTCCGGGACAGGGGACCCAGTACTTC. The chain is built from TRBV24-1 and TRBJ2-5, with 9 positions matching TRBD1. V dropped 9 bases and J dropped 7; count of bases not matched to a gene: 8. This CDR3 comprises 13 residues. Germline CDR1 reads KGHDR; CDR2 reads SFDVKD.

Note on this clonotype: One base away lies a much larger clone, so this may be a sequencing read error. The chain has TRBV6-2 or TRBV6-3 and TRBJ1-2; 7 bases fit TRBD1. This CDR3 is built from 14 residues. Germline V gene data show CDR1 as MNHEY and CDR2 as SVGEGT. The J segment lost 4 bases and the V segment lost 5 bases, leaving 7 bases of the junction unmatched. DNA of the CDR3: TGTGCCAGCAGTCAACTGGGACAGCTCTATGGCTACACCTTC. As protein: CASSQLGQLYGYTF.

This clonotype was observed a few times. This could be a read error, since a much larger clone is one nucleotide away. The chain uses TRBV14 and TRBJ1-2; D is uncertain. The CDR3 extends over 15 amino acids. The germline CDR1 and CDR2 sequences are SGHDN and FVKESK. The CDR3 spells CASSRSHRENYGHTF. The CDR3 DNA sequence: TGTGCCAGCAGCCGAAGCCACCGGGAAAACTATGGCCACACCTTC. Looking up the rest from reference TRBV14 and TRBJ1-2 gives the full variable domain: EAGVTQFPSHSVIEKGQTVTLRCDPISGHDNLYWYRRVMGKEIKFLLHFVKESKQDESGMPNNRFLAERTGGTYSTLKVQPAELEDSGVYFCASSRSHRENYGHTFGSGTRLTVV.

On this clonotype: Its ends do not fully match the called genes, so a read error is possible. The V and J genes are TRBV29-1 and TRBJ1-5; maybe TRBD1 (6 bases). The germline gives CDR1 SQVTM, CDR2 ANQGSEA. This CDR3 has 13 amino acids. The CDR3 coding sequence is TGCAGTGTTGGGGGCTTAGGGAATCAGCCCCAGCATTTT. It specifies CSVGGLGNQPQHF.